This T cell receptor beta chain was obtained from a study of cytomegalovirus exposure and HLA in healthy donors. Study background: A later analysis reported the 100 to 150 validation repertoires used the same platform as the roughly 700 first-cohort repertoires.

The donors were part of the validation cohort, which consisted of under 150 subjects and was separate from the first cohort of roughly 620 subjects. Sequencing was performed with immunoSEQ multiplex PCR; in TCRdb, only in-frame clones are kept and a portion is missing. The sample gives under 250,000 clones, 85% to 90% of which show up once; around 3% is in the top ten. Germline CDR1 reads MGHRA; CDR2 reads YSYEKL. The CDR3 spans 14 residues. Losses at the gene ends were 6 bases for V and 5 bases for J; bases not matched to a gene: 7. The specimen was PBMCs. The V call is TRBV4-1, the J call TRBJ1-2; 9 nucleotides align to TRBD1. The TCR was taken from a man in his late teens or twenties in good health and CMV-seronegative. CDR3 residues: CASSRTGGIYGYTF. The CDR3 DNA sequence: TGCGCCAGCAGTCGTACAGGGGGCATTTATGGCTACACCTTC.